This T cell receptor beta chain was identified in a study of T cells in localized non-small cell lung cancer. The CDR3 has 15 amino acids. V was clipped by 6 bases and J by 0 bases, with 12 bases between them. Germline assignment: CDR1 SQVTM and CDR2 ANQGSEA. As for this clone: Its specificity is not known.

Study results and limitations: Sequencing was limited to one tumor region, leaving the possibility of heterogeneity open. Adjacent lung held a median around 56 of the top 100 tumor clones. Longer overall survival associated with higher blood T cell density; shorter survival with higher adjacent-lung clonality. Compared with tumor, uninvolved adjacent lung displayed greater T cell clonality, ranking highest overall.

TCRdb keeps only in-frame clones here, not all; method: immunoSEQ multiplex PCR. Of roughly 3,500 clones listed, 20% to 25% were seen once; the top ten hold roughly 27%. V and J are TRBV29-1 and TRBJ1-6; D not resolved. The source was lung tumor tissue, collected before any cancer treatment. This clonotype was sampled from a woman between 40 and 69 years old with stage I lung adenocarcinoma. The CDR3 sequence is CSVRDGSSYNSPLHF. The CDR3 nucleotides read TGCAGCGTCCGAGACGGGAGCTCCTATAATTCACCCCTCCACTTT.